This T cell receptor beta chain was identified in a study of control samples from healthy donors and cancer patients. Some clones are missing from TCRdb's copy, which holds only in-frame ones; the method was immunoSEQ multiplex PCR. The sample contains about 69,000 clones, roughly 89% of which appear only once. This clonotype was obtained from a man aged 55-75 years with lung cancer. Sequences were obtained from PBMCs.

The CDR3 region has the DNA TGTGCCATCAGTGAGTTAGGCGGGGAGCCACTAAGCACAGATACGCAGTATTTT. Translating it yields CAISELGGEPLSTDTQYF. The chain joins TRBV10-3 to TRBJ2-3, with a possible D match to TRBD2 (6 bases). Trimming took 1 base from V and 0 from J, leaving 17 bases between them. Germline CDR1 reads ENHRY; CDR2 reads SYGVKD. This CDR3 has 18 amino acids.